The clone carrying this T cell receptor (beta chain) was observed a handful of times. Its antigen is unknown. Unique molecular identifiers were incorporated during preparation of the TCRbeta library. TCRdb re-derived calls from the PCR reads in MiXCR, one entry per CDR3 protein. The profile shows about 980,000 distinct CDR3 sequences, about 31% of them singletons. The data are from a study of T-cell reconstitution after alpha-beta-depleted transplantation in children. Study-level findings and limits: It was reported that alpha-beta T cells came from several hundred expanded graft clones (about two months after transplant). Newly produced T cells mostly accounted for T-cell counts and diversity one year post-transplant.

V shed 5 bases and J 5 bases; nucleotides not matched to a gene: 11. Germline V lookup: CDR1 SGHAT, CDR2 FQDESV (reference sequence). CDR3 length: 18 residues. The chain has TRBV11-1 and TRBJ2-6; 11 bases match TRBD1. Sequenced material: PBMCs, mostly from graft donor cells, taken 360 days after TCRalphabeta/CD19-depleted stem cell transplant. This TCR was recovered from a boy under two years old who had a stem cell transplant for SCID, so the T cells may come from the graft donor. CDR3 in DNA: TGTGCCAGCAGCCCGGGACAGGGGGGACCTCTGAGGGCCAACGTCCTGACTTTC. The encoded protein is CASSPGQGGPLRANVLTF.